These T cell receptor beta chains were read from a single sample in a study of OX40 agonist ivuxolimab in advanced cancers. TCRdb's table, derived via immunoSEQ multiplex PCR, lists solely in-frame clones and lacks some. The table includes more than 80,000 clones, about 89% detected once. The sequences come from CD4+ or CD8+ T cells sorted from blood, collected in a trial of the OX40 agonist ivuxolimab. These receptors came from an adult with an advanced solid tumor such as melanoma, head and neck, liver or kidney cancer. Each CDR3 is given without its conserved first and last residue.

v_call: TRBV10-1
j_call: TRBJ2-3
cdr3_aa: ASSRGLAADTQY

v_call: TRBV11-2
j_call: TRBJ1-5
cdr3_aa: ASSLGQYSNQPQH

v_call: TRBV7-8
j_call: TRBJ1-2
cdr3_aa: ASSPQGSGYT

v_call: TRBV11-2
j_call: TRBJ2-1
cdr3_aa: ASSLNSGRANEQF

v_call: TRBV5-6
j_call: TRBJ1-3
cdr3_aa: ASRGSGNTIY

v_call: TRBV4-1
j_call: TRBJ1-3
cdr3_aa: ASSQRGGWGSGNTIY

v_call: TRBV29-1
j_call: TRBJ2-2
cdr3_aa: SVERWGDRELF

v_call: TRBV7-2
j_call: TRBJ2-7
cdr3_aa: ASSSGLAGNYEQY

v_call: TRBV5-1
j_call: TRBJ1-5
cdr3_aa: ASSLLGNQPQH

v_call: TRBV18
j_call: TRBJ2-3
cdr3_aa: ASSPLAGSRTDTQY

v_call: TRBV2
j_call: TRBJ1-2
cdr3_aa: ASSGLWGDYGYT

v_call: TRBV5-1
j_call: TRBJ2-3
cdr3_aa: ASSGTLHTQY

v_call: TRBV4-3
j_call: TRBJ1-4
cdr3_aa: ASSQGGGQGSEKLF